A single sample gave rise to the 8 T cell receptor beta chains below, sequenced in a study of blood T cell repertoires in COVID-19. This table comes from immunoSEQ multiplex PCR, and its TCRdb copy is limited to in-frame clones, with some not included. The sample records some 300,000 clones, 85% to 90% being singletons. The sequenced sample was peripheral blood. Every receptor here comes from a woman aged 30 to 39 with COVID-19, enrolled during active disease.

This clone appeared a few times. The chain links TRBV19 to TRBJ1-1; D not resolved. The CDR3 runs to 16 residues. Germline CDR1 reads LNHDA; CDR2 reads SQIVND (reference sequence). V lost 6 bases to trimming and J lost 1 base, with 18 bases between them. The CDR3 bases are TGTGCCAGTAGCTCGACGGAACTAGCGTCGAACACTGAAGCTTTCTTT. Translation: CASSSTELASNTEAFF. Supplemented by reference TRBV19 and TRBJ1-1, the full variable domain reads DGGITQSPKYLFRKEGQNVTLSCEQNLNHDAMYWYRQDPGQGLRLIYYSQIVNDFQKGDIAEGYSVSREKKESFPLTVTSAQKNPTAFYLCASSSTELASNTEAFFGQGTRLTVV.

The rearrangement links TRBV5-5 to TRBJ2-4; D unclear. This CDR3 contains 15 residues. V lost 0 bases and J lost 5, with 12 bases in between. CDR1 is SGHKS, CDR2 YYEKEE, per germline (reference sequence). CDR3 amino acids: CASSLVWQAQNIQYF. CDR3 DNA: TGTGCCAGCAGCTTGGTGTGGCAGGCACAAAACATTCAGTACTTC. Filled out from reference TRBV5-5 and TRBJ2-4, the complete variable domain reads DAGVTQSPTHLIKTRGQQVTLRCSPISGHKSVSWYQQVLGQGPQFIFQYYEKEERGRGNFPDRFSARQFPNYSSELNVNALLLGDSALYLCASSLVWQAQNIQYFGAGTRLSVL.

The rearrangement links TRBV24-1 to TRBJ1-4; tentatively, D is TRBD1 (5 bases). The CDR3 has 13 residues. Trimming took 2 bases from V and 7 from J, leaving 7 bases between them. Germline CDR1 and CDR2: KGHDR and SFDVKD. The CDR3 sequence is CATSDSDSEKLFF. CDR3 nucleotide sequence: TGTGCCACCAGTGATTCTGACAGTGAAAAACTGTTTTTT.

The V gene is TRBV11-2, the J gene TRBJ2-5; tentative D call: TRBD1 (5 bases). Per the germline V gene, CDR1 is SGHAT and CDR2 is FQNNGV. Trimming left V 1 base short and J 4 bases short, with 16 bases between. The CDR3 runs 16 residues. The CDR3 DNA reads TGTGCCAGCAGCTTAGGTACCGGGCTTAGGGGAGAGACCCAGTACTTC. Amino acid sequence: CASSLGTGLRGETQYF.

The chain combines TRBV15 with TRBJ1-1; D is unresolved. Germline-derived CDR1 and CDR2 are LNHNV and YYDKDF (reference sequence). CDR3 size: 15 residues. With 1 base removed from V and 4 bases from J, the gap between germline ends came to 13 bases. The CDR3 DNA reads TGTGCCACCAGCAGAGCCCGAGCGGCAGGCACTGAAGCTTTCTTT. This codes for CATSRARAAGTEAFF.

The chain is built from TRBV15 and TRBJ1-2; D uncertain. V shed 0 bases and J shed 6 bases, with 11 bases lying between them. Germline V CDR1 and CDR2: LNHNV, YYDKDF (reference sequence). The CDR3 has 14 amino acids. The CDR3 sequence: CATSRDQAPNGYTF. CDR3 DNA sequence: TGTGCCACCAGCAGAGATCAGGCCCCGAATGGCTACACCTTC.

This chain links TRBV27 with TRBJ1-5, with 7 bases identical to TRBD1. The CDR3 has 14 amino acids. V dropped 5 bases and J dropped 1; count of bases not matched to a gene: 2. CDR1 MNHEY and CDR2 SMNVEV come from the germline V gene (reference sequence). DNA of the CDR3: TGTGCCAGCAGTCAACAGGGGAGCAATCAGCCCCAGCATTTT. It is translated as CASSQQGSNQPQHF.

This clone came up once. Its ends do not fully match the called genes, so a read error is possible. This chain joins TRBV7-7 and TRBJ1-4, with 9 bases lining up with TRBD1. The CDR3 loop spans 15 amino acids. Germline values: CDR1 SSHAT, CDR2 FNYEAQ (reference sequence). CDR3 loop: CASSAGQGQNEKLFF. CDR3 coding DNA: TGTGCTAGCAGCGCCGGACAGGGGCAGAATGAAAAACTGTTTTTT.